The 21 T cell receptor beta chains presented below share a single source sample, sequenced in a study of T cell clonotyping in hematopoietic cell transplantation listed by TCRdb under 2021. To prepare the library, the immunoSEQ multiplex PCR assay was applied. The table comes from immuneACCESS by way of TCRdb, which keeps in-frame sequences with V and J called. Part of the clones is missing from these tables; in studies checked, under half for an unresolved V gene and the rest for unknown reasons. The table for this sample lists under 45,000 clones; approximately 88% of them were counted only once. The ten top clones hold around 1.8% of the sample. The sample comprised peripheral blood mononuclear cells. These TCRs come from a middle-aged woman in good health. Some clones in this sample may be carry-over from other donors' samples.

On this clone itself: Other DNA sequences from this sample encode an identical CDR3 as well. The CDR3 spells CASSDGYSNQPQHF. The CDR3 DNA sequence: TGTGCCAGCAGTGACGGATATAGCAATCAGCCCCAGCATTTT. The rearrangement joins TRBV2 to TRBJ1-5; D remains ambiguous. The CDR3 has 14 residues. From germline, CDR1 is SNHLY and CDR2 FYNNEI. The V end lost 3 bases, the J end lost 0 bases, and 6 bases lay between the germline ends.

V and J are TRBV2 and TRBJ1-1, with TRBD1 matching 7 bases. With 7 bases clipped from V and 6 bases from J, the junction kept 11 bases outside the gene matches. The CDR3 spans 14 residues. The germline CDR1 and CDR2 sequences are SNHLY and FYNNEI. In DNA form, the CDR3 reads TGTGCCAGCAATTTCGACAGGGATATCCCTGAAGCTTTCTTT. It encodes CASNFDRDIPEAFF.

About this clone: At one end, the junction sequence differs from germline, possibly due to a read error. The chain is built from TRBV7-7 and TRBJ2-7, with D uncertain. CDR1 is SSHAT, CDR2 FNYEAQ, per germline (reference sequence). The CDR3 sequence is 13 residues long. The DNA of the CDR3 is TGTGCTAGCAGCTCATCCCACGATCGGGAGCAGTACTTC. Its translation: CASSSSHDREQYF. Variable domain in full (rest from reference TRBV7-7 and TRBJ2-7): GAGVSQSPRYKVTKRGQDVTLRCDPISSHATLYWYQQALGQGPEFLTYFNYEAQPDKSGLPSDRFSAERPEGSISTLTIQRTEQRDSAMYRCASSSSHDREQYFGPGTRLTVT.

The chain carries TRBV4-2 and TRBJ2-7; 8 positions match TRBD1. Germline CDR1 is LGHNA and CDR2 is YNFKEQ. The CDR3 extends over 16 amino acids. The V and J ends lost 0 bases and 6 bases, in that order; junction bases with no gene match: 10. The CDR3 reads CASSQDGGQVGLEQYF. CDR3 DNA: TGTGCCAGCAGCCAAGATGGGGGACAGGTGGGTCTCGAGCAGTACTTC.

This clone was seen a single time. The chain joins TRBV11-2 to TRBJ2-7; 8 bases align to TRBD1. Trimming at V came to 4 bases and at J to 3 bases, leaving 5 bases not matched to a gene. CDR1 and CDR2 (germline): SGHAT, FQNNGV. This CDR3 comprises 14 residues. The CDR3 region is CASSSAGGYYEQYF. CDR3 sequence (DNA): TGTGCCAGCAGCTCGGCAGGGGGCTACTACGAGCAGTACTTC.

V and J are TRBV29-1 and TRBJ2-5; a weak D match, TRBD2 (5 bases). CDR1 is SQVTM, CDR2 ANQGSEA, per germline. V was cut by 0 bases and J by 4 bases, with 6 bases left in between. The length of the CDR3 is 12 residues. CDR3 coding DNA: TGCAGCGTTGAAGAAGGAGGAGAGACCCAGTACTTC. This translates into CSVEEGGETQYF.

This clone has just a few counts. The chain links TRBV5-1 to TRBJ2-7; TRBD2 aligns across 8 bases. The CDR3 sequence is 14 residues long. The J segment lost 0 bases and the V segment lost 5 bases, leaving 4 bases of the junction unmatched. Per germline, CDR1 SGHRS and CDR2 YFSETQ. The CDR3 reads CASRQAGGSYEQYF. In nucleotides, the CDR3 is TGCGCCAGCAGGCAGGCGGGAGGCTCCTACGAGCAGTACTTC.

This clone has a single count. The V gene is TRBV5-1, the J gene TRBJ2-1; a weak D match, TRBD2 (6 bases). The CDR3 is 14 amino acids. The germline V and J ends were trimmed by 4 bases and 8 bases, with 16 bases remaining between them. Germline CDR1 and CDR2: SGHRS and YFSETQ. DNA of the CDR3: TGCGCCAGCAGCCTGGACCCTACGGGGGATGAGCAGTTCTTC. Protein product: CASSLDPTGDEQFF.

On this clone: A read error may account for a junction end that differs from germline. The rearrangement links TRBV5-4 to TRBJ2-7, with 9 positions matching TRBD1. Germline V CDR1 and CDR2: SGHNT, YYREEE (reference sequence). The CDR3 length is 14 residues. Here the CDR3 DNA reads TGTGCCAGCAGATCCGGGACAGGGTCCTCCGAGCAGTACTTC. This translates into CASRSGTGSSEQYF.

CDR3 DNA: TGCGCCAGCAGCTTGACGACAGGGTATGGCTACACCTTC. Amino acids: CASSLTTGYGYTF. V gene TRBV5-1 combines with J gene TRBJ1-2; 7 bases agree with TRBD1. CDR1 and CDR2 (germline): SGHRS, YFSETQ. V was pared by 1 base and J by 5 bases, with 2 bases of the junction left unmatched. The CDR3 runs to 13 residues. Based on the CDR3 plus reference TRBV5-1 and TRBJ1-2, the full variable domain is KAGVTQTPRYLIKTRGQQVTLSCSPISGHRSVSWYQQTPGQGLQFLFEYFSETQRNKGNFPGRFSGRQFSNSRSEMNVSTLELGDSALYLCASSLTTGYGYTFGSGTRLTVV.

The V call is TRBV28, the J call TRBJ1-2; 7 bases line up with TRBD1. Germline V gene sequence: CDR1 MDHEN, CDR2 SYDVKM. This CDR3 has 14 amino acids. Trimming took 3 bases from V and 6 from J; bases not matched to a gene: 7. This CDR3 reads CASSFDQGENGYTF. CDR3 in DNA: TGTGCCAGCAGTTTCGACCAGGGGGAGAATGGCTACACCTTC.

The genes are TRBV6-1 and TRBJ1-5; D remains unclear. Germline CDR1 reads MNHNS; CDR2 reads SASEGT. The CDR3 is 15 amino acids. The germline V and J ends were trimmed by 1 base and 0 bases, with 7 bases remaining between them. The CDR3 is CASSEEVYSNQPQHF. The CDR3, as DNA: TGTGCCAGCAGTGAAGAGGTTTATAGCAATCAGCCCCAGCATTTT.

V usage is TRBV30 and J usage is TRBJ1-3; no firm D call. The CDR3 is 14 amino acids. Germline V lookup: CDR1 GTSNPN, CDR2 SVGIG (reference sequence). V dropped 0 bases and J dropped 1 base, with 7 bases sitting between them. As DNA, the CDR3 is TGTGCCTGGAGTGTAGATGGATCTGGAAACACCATATATTTT. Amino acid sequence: CAWSVDGSGNTIYF.

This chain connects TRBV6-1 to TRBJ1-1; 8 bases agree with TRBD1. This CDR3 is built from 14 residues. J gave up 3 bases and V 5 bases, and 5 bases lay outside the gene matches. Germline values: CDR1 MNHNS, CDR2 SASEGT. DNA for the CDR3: TGTGCCAGCAGTTTCACAGGGGGAGACACTGAAGCTTTCTTT. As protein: CASSFTGGDTEAFF.

CDR3 sequence (DNA): TGCGCCAGCCGACTAGCCAACGCCGATGAGCAGTTCTTC. Residues: CASRLANADEQFF. The V call is TRBV5-1, the J call TRBJ2-1, with 7 positions matching TRBD2. The trim removed 7 bases at V and 8 bases at J, leaving 9 bases unmatched. The V gene's germline CDR1 is SGHRS and CDR2 YFSETQ. The CDR3 covers 13 residues.

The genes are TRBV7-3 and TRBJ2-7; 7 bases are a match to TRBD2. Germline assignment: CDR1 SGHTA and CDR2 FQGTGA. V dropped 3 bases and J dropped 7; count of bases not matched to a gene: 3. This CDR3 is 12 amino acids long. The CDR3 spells CASSLPGGEQYF. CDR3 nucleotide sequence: TGTGCCAGCAGCTTGCCCGGGGGGGAGCAGTACTTC.

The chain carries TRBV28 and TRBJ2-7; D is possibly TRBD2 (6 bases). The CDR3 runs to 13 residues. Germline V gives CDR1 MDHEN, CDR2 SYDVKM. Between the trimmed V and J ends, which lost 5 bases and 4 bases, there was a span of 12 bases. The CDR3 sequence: CASSPIGGYEQYF. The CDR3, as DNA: TGTGCCAGCAGTCCAATCGGGGGATACGAGCAGTACTTC.

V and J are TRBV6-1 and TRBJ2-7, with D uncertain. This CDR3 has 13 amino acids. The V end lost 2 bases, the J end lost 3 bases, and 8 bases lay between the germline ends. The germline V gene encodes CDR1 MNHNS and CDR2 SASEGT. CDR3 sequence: CASSESGYYEQYF. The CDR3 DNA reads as TGTGCCAGCAGTGAATCCGGGTACTACGAGCAGTACTTC.

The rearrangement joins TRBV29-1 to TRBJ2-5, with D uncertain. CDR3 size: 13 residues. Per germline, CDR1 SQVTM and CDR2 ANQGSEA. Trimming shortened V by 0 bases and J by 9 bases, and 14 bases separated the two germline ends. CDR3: CSVEDGGLSAQYF. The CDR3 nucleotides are TGCAGCGTTGAAGATGGCGGCCTATCCGCCCAGTACTTC.

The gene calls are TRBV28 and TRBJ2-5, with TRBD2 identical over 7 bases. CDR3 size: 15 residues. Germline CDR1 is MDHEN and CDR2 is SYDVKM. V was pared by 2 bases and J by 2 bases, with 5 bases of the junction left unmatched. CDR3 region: CASSLGGVTQETQYF. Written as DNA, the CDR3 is TGTGCCAGCAGTTTAGGGGGGGTAACTCAAGAGACCCAGTACTTC.

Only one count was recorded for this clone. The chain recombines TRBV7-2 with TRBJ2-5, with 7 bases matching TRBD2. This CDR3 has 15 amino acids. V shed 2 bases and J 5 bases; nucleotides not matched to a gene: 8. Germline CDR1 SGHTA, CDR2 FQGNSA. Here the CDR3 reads CASSLRGLSEETQYF. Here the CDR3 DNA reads TGTGCCAGCAGCTTACGGGGACTAAGTGAGGAGACCCAGTACTTC.